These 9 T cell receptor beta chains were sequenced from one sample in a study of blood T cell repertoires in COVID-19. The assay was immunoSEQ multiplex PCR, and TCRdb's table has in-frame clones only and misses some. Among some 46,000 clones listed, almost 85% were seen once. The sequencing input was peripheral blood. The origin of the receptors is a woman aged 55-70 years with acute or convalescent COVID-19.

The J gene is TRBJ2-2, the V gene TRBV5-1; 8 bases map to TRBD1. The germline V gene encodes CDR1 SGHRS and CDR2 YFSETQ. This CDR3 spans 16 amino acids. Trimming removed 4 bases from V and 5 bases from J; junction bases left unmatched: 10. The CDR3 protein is CASSLRTGRGTGELFF. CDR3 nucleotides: TGCGCCAGCAGCCTACGGACAGGGCGTGGAACCGGGGAGCTGTTTTTT.

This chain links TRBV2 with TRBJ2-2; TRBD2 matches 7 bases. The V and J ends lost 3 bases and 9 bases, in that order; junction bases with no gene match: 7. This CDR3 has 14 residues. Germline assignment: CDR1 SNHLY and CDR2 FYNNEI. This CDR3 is CASSDGGLTWELFF. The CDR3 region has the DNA TGTGCCAGCAGTGACGGGGGGTTGACCTGGGAGCTGTTTTTT.

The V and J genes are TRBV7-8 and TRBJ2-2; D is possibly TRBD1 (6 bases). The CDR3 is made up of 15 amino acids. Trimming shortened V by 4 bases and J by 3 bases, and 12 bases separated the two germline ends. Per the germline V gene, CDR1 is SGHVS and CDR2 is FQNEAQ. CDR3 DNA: TGTGCCAGCAGCTCCTTGGACAGATACACCGGGGAGCTGTTTTTT. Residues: CASSSLDRYTGELFF.

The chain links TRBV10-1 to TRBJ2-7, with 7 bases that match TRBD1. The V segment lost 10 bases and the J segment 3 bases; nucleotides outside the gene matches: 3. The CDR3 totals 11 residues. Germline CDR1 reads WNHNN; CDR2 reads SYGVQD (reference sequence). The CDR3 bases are TGCGCCACCGGGACAGACTACGAGCAGTACTTC. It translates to CATGTDYEQYF.

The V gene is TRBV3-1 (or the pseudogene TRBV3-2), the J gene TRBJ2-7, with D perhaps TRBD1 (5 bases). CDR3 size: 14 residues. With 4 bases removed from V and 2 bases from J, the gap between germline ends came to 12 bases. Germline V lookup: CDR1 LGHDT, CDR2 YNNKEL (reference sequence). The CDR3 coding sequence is TGTGCCAGCAGCCCCCGATCGACAGCCTACGAGCAGTACTTC. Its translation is CASSPRSTAYEQYF.

CDR3: CASSQQATYEQYF. The CDR3 DNA sequence: TGCGCCAGCAGCCAACAAGCGACCTACGAGCAGTACTTC. The chain couples TRBV4-1 to TRBJ2-7; D gene ambiguous. Between the trimmed V and J ends, which lost 2 bases and 2 bases, there was a span of 7 bases. The CDR3 runs 13 residues. The germline V gene has CDR1 MGHRA and CDR2 YSYEKL.

The CDR3 DNA follows: TGTGCCACCAGTGACCCTAGCGGGGGGTCCTGGGATACGCAGTATTTT. Translation gives CATSDPSGGSWDTQYF. J is TRBJ2-3 and V is TRBV24-1; TRBD2 agrees at 11 bases. V dropped 4 bases and J dropped 6; count of bases not matched to a gene: 8. CDR3 size: 16 residues. Germline CDR1 is KGHDR and CDR2 is SFDVKD.

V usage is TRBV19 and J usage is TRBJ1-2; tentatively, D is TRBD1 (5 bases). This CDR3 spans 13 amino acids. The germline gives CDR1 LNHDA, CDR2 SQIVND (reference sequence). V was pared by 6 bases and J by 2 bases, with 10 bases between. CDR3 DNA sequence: TGTGCCAGTAGCAGACAGAGAAACTATGGCTACACCTTC. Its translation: CASSRQRNYGYTF.

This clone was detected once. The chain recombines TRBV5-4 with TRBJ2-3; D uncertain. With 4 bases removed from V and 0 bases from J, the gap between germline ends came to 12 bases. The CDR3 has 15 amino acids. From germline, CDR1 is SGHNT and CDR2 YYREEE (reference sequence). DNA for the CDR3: TGTGCCAGCAGCACCAAAACGACTAGCACAGATACGCAGTATTTT. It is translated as CASSTKTTSTDTQYF.